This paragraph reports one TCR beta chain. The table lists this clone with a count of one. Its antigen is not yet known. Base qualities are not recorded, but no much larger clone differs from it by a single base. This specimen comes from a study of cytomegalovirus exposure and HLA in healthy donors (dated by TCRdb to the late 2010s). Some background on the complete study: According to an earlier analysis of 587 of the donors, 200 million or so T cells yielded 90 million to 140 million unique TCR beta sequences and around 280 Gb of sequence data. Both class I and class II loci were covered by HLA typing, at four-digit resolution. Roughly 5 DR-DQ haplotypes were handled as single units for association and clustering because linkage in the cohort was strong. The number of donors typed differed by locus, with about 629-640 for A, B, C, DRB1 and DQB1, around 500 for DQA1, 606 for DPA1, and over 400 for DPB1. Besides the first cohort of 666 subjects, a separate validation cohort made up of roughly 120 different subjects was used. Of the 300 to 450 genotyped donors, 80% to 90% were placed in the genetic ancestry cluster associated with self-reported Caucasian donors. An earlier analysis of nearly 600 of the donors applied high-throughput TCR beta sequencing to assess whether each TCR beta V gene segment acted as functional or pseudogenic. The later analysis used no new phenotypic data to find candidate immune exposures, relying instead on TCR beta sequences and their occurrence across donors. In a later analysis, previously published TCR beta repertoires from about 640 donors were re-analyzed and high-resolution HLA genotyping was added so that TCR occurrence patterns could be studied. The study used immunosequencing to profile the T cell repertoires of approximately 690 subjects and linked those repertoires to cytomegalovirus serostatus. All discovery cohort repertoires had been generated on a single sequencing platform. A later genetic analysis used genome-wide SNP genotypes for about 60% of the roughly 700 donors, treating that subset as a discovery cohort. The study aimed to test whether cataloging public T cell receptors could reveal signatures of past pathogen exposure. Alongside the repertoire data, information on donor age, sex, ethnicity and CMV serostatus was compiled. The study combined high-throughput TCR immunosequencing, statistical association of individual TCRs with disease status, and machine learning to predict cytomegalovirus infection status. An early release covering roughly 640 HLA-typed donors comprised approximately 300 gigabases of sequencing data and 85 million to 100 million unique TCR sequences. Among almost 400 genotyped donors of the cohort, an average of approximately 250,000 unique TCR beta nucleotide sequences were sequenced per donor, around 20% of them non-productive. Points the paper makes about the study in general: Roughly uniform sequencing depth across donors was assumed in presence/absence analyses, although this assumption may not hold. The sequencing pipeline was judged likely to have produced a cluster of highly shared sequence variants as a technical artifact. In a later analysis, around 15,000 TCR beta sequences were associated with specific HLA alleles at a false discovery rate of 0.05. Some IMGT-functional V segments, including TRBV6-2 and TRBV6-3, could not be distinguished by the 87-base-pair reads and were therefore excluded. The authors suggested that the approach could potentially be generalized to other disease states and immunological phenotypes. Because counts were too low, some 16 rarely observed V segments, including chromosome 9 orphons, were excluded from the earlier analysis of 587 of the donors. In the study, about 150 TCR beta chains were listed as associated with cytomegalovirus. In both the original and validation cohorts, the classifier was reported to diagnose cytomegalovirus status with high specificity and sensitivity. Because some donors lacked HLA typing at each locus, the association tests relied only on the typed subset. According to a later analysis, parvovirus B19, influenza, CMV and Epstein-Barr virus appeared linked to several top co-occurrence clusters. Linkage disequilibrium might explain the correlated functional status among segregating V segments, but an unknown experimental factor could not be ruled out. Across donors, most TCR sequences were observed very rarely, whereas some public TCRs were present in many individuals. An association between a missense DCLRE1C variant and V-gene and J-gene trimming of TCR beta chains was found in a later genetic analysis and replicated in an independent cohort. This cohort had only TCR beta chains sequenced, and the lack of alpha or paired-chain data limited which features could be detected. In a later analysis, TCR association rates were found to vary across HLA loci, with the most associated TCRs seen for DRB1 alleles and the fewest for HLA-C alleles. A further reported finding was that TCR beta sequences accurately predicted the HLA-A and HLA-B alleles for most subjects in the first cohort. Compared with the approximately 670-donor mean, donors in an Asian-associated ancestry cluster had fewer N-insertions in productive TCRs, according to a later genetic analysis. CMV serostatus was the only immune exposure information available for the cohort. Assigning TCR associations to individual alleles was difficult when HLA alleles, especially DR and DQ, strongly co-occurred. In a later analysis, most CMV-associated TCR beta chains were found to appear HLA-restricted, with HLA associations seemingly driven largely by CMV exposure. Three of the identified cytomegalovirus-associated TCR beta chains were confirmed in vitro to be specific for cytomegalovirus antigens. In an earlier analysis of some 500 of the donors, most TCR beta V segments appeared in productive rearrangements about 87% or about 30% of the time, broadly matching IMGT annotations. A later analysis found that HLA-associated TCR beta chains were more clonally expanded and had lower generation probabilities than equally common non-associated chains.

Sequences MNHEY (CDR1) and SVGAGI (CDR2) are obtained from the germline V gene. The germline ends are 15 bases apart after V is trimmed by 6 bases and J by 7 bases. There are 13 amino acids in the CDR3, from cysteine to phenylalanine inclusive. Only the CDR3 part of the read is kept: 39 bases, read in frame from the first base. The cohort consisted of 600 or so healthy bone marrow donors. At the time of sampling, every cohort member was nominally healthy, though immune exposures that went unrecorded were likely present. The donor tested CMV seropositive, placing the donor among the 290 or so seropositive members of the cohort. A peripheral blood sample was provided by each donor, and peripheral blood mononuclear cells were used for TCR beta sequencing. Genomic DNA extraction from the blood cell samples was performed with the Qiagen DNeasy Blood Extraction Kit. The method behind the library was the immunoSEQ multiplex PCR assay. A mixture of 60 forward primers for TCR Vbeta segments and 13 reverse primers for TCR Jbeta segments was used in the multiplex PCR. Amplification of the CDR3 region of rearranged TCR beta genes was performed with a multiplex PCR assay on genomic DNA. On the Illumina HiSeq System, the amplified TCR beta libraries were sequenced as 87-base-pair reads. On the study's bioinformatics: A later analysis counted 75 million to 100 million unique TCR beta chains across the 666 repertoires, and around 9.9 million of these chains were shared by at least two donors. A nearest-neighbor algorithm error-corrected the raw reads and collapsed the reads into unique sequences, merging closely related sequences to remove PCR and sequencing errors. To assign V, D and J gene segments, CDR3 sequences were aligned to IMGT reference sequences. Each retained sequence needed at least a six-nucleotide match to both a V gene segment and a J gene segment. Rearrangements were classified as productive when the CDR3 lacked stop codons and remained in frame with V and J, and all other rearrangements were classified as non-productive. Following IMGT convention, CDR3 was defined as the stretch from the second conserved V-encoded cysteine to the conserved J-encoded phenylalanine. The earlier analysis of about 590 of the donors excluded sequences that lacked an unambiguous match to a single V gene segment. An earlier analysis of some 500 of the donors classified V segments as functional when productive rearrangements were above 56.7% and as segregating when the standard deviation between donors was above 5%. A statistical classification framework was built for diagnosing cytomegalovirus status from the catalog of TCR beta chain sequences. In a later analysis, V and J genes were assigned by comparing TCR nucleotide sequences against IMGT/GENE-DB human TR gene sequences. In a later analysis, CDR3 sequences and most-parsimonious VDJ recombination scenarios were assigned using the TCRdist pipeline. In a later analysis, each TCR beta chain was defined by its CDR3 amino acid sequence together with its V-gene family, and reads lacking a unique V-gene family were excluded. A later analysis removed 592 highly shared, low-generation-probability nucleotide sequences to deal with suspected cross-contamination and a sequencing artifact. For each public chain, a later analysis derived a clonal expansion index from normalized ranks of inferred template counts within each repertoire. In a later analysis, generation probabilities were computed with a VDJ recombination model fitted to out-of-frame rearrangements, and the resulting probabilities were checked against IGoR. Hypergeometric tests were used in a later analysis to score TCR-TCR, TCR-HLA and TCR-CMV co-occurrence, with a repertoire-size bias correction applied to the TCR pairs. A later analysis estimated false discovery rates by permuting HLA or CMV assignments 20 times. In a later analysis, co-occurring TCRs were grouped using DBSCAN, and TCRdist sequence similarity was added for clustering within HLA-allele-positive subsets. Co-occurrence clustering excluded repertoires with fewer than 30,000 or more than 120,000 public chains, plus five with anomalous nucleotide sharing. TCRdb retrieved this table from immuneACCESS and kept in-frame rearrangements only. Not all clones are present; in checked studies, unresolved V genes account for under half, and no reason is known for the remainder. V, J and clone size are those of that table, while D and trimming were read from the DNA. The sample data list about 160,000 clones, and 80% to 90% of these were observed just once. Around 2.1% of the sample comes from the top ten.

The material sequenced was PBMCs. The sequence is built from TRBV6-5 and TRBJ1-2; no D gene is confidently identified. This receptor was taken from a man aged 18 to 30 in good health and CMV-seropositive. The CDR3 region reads CASSPTGGFGYTF. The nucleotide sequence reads TGTGCCAGCAGCCCCACGGGCGGGTTTGGCTACACCTTC.